These 20 T cell receptor beta chains came from one sample sequenced in a study of response to subunit inactivated influenza vaccine. TCRdb re-analysed the RT-PCR reads in MiXCR, keeping a single row per CDR3 protein. The sample shows around 200,000 distinct CDR3 sequences, 9.2% of them seen only once. The sample consisted of non-naive T cells sorted from PBMCs, taken on the day of vaccination. These receptor sequences come from a man in his fifties or sixties who received an inactivated influenza vaccine.

The chain is built from TRBV20-1 and TRBJ2-3; no clear D gene. CDR1 DFQATT and CDR2 SNEGSKA come from the germline V gene (reference sequence). This CDR3 spans 13 amino acids. Trimming took 5 bases from V and 2 from J, leaving 11 bases between them. This CDR3 reads CSAPLKITDTQYF. The CDR3 bases are TGCAGTGCTCCCCTTAAGATCACAGATACGCAGTATTTT.

The V call is TRBV20-1, the J call TRBJ2-6; D is undetermined. Trimming pared 1 base from V and 2 bases from J, leaving 6 bases between. Germline lookup yields CDR1 DFQATT and CDR2 SNEGSKA (reference sequence). This CDR3 has 14 residues. CDR3 in amino acids: CSARARAGANVLTF. CDR3 DNA: TGCAGTGCTAGAGCAAGGGCTGGGGCCAACGTCCTGACTTTC.

Many counts were recorded for this clonotype. J is TRBJ2-7 and V is TRBV5-1; TRBD1 matches 8 bases. In germline, CDR1 is SGHRS, CDR2 YFSETQ. This CDR3 has 13 residues. Unmatched junction bases numbered 4, after V lost 4 bases and J lost 4 bases. The CDR3 DNA reads TGCGCCAGCAGCCAGGACAGGGCTTACGAGCAGTACTTC. Its translation is CASSQDRAYEQYF.

In this sample, this clonotype turned up a few times. The chain carries TRBV7-6 and TRBJ1-6, with TRBD1 as a possible D gene (5 bases). V lost 5 bases to trimming and J lost 8 bases, with 7 bases between them. The CDR3 runs to 12 residues. CDR1 SGHVS and CDR2 FNYEAQ come from the germline V gene. The CDR3 protein is CASSEGDSPLHF. CDR3 DNA sequence: TGTGCCAGCAGCGAAGGGGATTCACCCCTCCACTTT.

The table lists this clonotype with many counts. The chain carries TRBV7-2 and TRBJ2-5; D remains unclear. The germline V gene has CDR1 SGHTA and CDR2 FQGNSA. Deletions cut 7 bases from V and 0 bases from J, with 12 bases between. This CDR3 is 14 amino acids long. This CDR3 reads CASKKAVYQETQYF. In DNA form, the CDR3 reads TGTGCCAGCAAAAAGGCAGTGTACCAAGAGACCCAGTACTTC.

This clonotype was observed at least ten times. The rearrangement uses TRBV20-1 and TRBJ2-1, with TRBD2 as a possible D gene (5 bases). The CDR3 has 11 amino acids. Deletions cut 6 bases from V and 10 bases from J, with 13 bases between. CDR1 is DFQATT, CDR2 SNEGSKA, per germline (reference sequence). CDR3 DNA sequence: TGCAGTGCCAGTAGGCGGGTCGAGCAGTTCTTC. It is translated as CSASRRVEQFF.

This clonotype was recorded many times. This rearrangement joins TRBV30 to TRBJ2-1; 8 bases match TRBD2. J lost 7 bases, V lost 0 bases, and 11 bases had no gene match. This CDR3 has 16 amino acids. CDR1 is GTSNPN, CDR2 SVGIG, per germline (reference sequence). The CDR3, as DNA: TGTGCCTGGAGTGTACTAGGAGCGGGAGAGGGTAATGAGCAGTTCTTC. Amino acids: CAWSVLGAGEGNEQFF. Based on the CDR3 plus reference TRBV30 and TRBJ2-1, the full variable domain is SQTIHQWPATLVQPVGSPLSLECTVEGTSNPNLYWYRQAAGRGLQLLFYSVGIGQISSEVPQNLSASRPQDRQFILSSKKLLLSDSGFYLCAWSVLGAGEGNEQFFGPGTRLTVL.

This clonotype came up many times. This chain links TRBV5-5 with TRBJ2-1; unclear D gene. This CDR3 is built from 12 residues. Germline V CDR1 and CDR2: SGHKS, YYEKEE (reference sequence). The V and J ends lost 3 bases and 9 bases respectively, with 10 bases between them. The CDR3: CASSSISFEQFF. The CDR3 DNA reads TGTGCCAGCAGCTCCATATCTTTTGAGCAGTTCTTC.

This clonotype has a count of ten or more. V usage is TRBV5-1 and J usage is TRBJ2-2; 12 nucleotides match TRBD2. Trimming removed 3 bases from V and 5 bases from J; junction bases left unmatched: 5. CDR3 length: 16 amino acids. CDR1 is SGHRS, CDR2 YFSETQ, per germline. CDR3 nucleotide sequence: TGCGCCAGCAGCTCACTAGCGGGGGGCCGAACCGGGGAGCTGTTTTTT. Protein: CASSSLAGGRTGELFF. Looking up the rest from reference TRBV5-1 and TRBJ2-2 gives the full variable domain: KAGVTQTPRYLIKTRGQQVTLSCSPISGHRSVSWYQQTPGQGLQFLFEYFSETQRNKGNFPGRFSGRQFSNSRSEMNVSTLELGDSALYLCASSSLAGGRTGELFFGEGSRLTVL.

This clonotype was observed many times. The V call is TRBV28, the J call TRBJ2-3; 7 bases are a match to TRBD1. Germline V gene sequence: CDR1 MDHEN, CDR2 SYDVKM. The CDR3 length is 16 residues. Trimming removed 7 bases from V and 4 bases from J; junction bases left unmatched: 14. The CDR3 protein is CASNLLLQGRPDTQYF. The CDR3 region has the DNA TGTGCCAGCAACCTACTATTACAGGGGCGGCCAGATACGCAGTATTTT.

In this sample, this clonotype turned up many times. The genes are TRBV12-3 or TRBV12-4 and TRBJ2-1; D might be TRBD1 or TRBD2, each matching 5 bases. The CDR3 contains 15 residues. Trimming removed 3 bases from V and 1 base from J, with 10 bases in between. The CDR3, as DNA: TGTGCCAGCAGTTTTCTAGGGGAGTCCTACAATGAGCAGTTCTTC. The encoded protein is CASSFLGESYNEQFF.

The chain has TRBV28 and TRBJ2-7; 8 nucleotides line up with TRBD1. The CDR3 spans 14 residues. Germline CDR1 and CDR2: MDHEN and SYDVKM. With 5 bases clipped from V and 3 bases from J, the junction kept 6 bases outside the gene matches. CDR3 nucleotide sequence: TGTGCCAGCAGTCCCGACAGGGGAGGCTACGAGCAGTACTTC. It codes for CASSPDRGGYEQYF.

V and J are TRBV3-1 and TRBJ2-1; TRBD2 matches at 7 bases. Germline V gene sequence: CDR1 LGHDT, CDR2 YNNKEL (reference sequence). Germline trimming cut 2 bases from V and 4 bases from J; bases unmatched to any gene: 5. This CDR3 spans 15 amino acids. CDR3 nucleotides: TGTGCCAGCAGCCAAATGTCTAGCGGATACAATGAGCAGTTCTTC. The encoded protein is CASSQMSSGYNEQFF.

As to this clonotype: A read error may be the cause here, since a much bigger clone is one base away. The rearrangement joins TRBV2 to TRBJ2-3; D may correspond to TRBD1 or TRBD2 (5 bases each). Trimming shortened V by 6 bases and J by 4 bases, and 11 bases separated the two germline ends. Per the germline V gene, CDR1 is SNHLY and CDR2 is FYNNEI. This CDR3 contains 13 residues. CDR3 sequence (DNA): TGTGCCAGCAGCTCACGGGGCTCAGATACGCAGTATTTT. Encoded protein: CASSSRGSDTQYF.

The sample holds many counts of this clonotype. The J gene is TRBJ1-2, the V gene TRBV5-1, with D possibly TRBD1 on 5 matching bases. Looked up from germline, CDR1 is SGHRS and CDR2 is YFSETQ. V gave up 4 bases and J gave up 0 bases, with 13 bases separating them. This CDR3 has 15 residues. The CDR3 is CASSREWGSNYGYTF. The CDR3 coding sequence is TGCGCCAGCAGCCGGGAGTGGGGGTCTAACTATGGCTACACCTTC.

This clonotype was seen more than once but under ten times. The chain joins TRBV11-2 to TRBJ2-2; D gene uncertain. CDR3 size: 15 residues. V dropped 1 base and J dropped 6 bases, with 12 bases sitting between them. CDR1 SGHAT and CDR2 FQNNGV come from the germline V gene. Here the CDR3 DNA reads TGTGCCAGCAGCTTAGCGGCCGTCACCGCCGGGGAGCTGTTTTTT. It is translated as CASSLAAVTAGELFF.

This clonotype was counted many times. The rearrangement joins TRBV6-1 to TRBJ2-3, with 7 bases identical to TRBD1. The CDR3 runs 13 residues. V lost 8 bases and J lost 1; bases outside the gene matches: 3. Germline V gene lookup returns CDR1 MNHNS and CDR2 SASEGT. The CDR3 loop reads CASDRDGTDTQYF. The CDR3 DNA sequence: TGTGCCAGCGACAGGGACGGCACAGATACGCAGTATTTT.

This chain connects TRBV15 to TRBJ2-1, with D maybe TRBD2 (6 bases). This CDR3 contains 12 residues. Deletions cut 5 bases from V and 10 bases from J, with 12 bases between. Germline V gene lookup returns CDR1 LNHNV and CDR2 YYDKDF (reference sequence). For the CDR3, the DNA is TGTGCCACCAGCGGGGACTGGGGCGAGCAGTTCTTC. It encodes CATSGDWGEQFF.

This chain connects TRBV20-1 to TRBJ1-5; 7 bases agree with TRBD1. V lost 7 bases and J lost 3; bases outside the gene matches: 6. CDR1 and CDR2 from the germline V gene are DFQATT and SNEGSKA (reference sequence). The CDR3 is 13 residues long. The CDR3 spells CSVTGAFNQPQHF. CDR3 DNA: TGCAGTGTTACAGGGGCCTTCAATCAGCCCCAGCATTTT.

V usage is TRBV4-2 and J usage is TRBJ1-1; no clear D. The CDR3 is 15 amino acids. The V end lost 4 bases, the J end lost 1 base, and 13 bases lay between the germline ends. Germline V gene sequence: CDR1 LGHNA, CDR2 YNFKEQ. CDR3 DNA: TGTGCCAGCAGCCTCACCCCCGGGAAGAACACTGAAGCTTTCTTT. Its translation is CASSLTPGKNTEAFF.